The sequence of this T cell receptor (beta chain) was determined in a study of post-analysis software for immune sequencing data. Study-wide points: Controls showed lower frequencies than patients for 5 or 6 TRBV segments, and TRBV5-6, TRBV5-1 and TRBV20-1 were among these. Among multiple sclerosis patients, normalized Chao1 diversity was significantly below that of controls.

The authors incorporated unique molecular identifiers into the TCR beta cDNA libraries. TCRdb itself ran the PCR reads through MiXCR, one entry per CDR3 protein. There are over 700,000 distinct CDR3 sequences in the sample; roughly 27% occur only once, and around 0.56% lies in the top ten. The CDR3 runs to 14 residues. Germline CDR1 is MDHEN and CDR2 is SYDVKM. V lost 6 bases and J 1 base, leaving 12 bases between the germline ends. Many counts were recorded for this clonotype. As yet, its antigen is unknown. Sequencing used blood. The genes are TRBV28 and TRBJ2-5; D possibly corresponds to TRBD2 (7 bases). This sequence originates from a girl under 18 with multiple sclerosis. The CDR3 DNA follows: TGTGCCAGCAGGGGAGGGGGGACCCAAGAGACCCAGTACTTC. Protein product: CASRGGGTQETQYF.